The source of this T cell receptor (beta chain) is a study of shared clonotypes between healthy human individuals. Libraries were prepared by immunoSEQ multiplex PCR; TCRdb keeps only in-frame clonotypes and omits some of them. The sample includes around 2.5 million clones, roughly 93% of them seen just once. V was cut by 0 bases and J by 4 bases, with 11 bases left in between. Per germline, CDR1 SGHRS and CDR2 YFSETQ. The CDR3 is 15 residues long. Source material: naive CD4+ T cells from PBMCs. Noted subset: CD45RA+ positively selected. The clonotype was recovered from a man in his late teens or twenties in good health. Some clones in this sample may be carry-over from other donors' samples. V usage is TRBV5-1 and J usage is TRBJ2-1; no reliable D call. The chain's CDR3 is CASSLAAPIYNEQFF. In DNA form, the CDR3 reads TGCGCCAGCAGCTTGGCGGCACCTATTTACAATGAGCAGTTCTTC.